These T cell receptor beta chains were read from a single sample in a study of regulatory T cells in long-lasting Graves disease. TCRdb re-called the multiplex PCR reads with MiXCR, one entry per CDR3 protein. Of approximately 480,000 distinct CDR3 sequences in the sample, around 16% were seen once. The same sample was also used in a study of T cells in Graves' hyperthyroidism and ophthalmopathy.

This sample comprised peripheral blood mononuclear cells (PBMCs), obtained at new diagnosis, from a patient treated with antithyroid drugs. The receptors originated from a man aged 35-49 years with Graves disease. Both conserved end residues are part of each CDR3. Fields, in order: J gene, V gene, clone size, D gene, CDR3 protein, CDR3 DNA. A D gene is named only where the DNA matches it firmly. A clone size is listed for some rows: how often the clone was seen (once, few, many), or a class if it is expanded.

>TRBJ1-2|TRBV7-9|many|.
CASSLSEGNYGYTF
TGTGCCAGCAGCTTAAGCGAGGGTAACTATGGCTACACCTTC
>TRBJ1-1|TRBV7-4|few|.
CASSFRHITEAFF
TGTGCCAGCAGCTTTCGACATATCACTGAAGCTTTCTTT
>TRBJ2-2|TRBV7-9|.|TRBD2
CASSLGTSGRTGELFF
TGTGCCAGCAGCTTAGGCACTAGCGGGAGGACCGGGGAGCTGTTTTTT
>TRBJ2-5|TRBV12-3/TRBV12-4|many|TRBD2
CASSLGLAGGQTQYF
TGTGCCAGCAGCCTCGGACTAGCGGGAGGCCAGACCCAGTACTTC
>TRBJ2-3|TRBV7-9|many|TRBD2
CASSPTSGRANGGDTQYF
TGTGCCAGCAGCCCCACTAGCGGGAGGGCCAATGGTGGAGATACGCAGTATTTT
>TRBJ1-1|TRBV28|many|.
CASSLFRQSNTEAFF
TGTGCCAGCAGTTTATTTAGACAGTCGAACACTGAAGCTTTCTTT
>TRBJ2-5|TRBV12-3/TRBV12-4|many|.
CASSLASRPQETQYF
TGTGCCAGCAGTTTAGCGTCCAGGCCCCAAGAGACCCAGTACTTC
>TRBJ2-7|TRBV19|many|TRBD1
CASSRTPGQAVGLGYEQYF
TGTGCCAGTAGCCGCACGCCGGGACAGGCTGTTGGTCTCGGCTACGAGCAGTACTTC
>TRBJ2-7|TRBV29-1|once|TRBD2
CSVTSGYSYEQYF
TGCAGCGTAACTAGCGGTTACTCCTACGAGCAGTACTTC
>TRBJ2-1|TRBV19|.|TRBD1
CASSIVRQGSPEQFF
TGTGCCAGTAGTATAGTACGACAGGGAAGCCCTGAGCAGTTCTTC
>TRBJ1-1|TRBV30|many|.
CAWRRGTEAFF
TGTGCCTGGAGAAGGGGGACTGAAGCTTTCTTT
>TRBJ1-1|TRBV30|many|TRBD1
CAWSETGETEAFF
TGTGCCTGGAGTGAGACAGGGGAAACTGAAGCTTTCTTT
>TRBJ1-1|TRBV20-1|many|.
CSARYDRNTEAFF
TGCAGTGCTAGGTACGACAGGAACACTGAAGCTTTCTTT
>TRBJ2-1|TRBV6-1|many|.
CASSRGPKDSEQFF
TGTGCCAGCAGTAGAGGACCGAAAGACAGTGAGCAGTTCTTC
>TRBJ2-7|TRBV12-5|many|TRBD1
CASGLQPGQSYEQYF
TGTGCTAGTGGTTTGCAACCGGGACAGAGCTACGAGCAGTACTTC
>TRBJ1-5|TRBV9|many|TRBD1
CASSVGTGNDQPQHF
TGTGCCAGCAGCGTGGGGACAGGAAACGATCAGCCCCAGCATTTT
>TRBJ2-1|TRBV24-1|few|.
CATSDMNRAYNEQFF
TGTGCCACCAGTGATATGAACAGGGCCTACAATGAGCAGTTCTTC
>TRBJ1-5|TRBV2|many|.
CASSEAVSNQPQHF
TGTGCCAGCAGTGAAGCGGTCAGCAATCAGCCCCAGCATTTT
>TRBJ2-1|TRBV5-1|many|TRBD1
CASRLDRINEQFF
TGCGCCAGCAGACTGGACAGGATCAATGAGCAGTTCTTC
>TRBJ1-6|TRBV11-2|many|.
CASSLGDSPLHF
TGTGCCAGCAGCTTAGGTGATTCACCCCTCCACTTT
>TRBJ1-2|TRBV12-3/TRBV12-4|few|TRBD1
CASSLAGTGSGYTF
TGTGCCAGCAGTTTAGCAGGGACAGGGTCCGGCTACACCTTC
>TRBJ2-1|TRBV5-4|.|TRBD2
CASSEREGARNEQFF
TGTGCCAGCAGCGAGCGGGAGGGGGCTCGCAATGAGCAGTTCTTC
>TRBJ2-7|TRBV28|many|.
CASGKQYF
TGTGCCAGCGGCAAGCAGTACTTC
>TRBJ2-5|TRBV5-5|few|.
CASSTWDIQETQYF
TGTGCCAGCAGCACTTGGGACATCCAAGAGACCCAGTACTTC
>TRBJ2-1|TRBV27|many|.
CASRTRNEQFF
TGTGCCAGCCGGACGCGAAATGAGCAGTTCTTC
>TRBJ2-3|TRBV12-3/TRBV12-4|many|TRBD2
CASSTLAGGPADTQYF
TGTGCCAGCAGTACACTAGCGGGAGGGCCGGCAGATACGCAGTATTTT
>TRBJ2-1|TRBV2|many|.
CASGGNEQFF
TGTGCCAGCGGGGGCAATGAGCAGTTCTTC
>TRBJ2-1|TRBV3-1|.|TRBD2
CASAKMSGRANNERFF
TGTGCCAGCGCGAAAATGAGCGGGAGGGCCAACAATGAGCGGTTCTTC
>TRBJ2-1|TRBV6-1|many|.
CASTRGAGSSYNEQFF
TGTGCCAGCACCAGGGGGGCGGGGAGCTCCTACAATGAGCAGTTCTTC
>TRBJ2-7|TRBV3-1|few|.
CASSSRARQVYEQYF
TGTGCCAGCAGCTCGCGAGCCCGACAGGTCTACGAGCAGTACTTC
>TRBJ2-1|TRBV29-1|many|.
CSVEEGFWGNEQFF
TGCAGCGTTGAAGAAGGGTTTTGGGGGAATGAGCAGTTCTTC